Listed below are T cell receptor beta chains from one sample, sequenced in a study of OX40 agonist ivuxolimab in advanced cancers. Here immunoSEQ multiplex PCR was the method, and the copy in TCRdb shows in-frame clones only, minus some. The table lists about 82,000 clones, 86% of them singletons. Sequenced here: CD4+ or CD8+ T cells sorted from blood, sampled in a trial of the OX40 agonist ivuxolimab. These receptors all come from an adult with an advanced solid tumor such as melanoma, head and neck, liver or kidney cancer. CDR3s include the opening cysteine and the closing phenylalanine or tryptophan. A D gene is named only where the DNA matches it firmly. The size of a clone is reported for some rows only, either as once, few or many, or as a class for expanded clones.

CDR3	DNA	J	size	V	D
CAWSVRLAGGPDEQFF	TGTGCCTGGAGTGTACGGCTAGCGGGAGGGCCGGATGAGCAGTTCTTC	TRBJ2-1	NA	TRBV30	TRBD2
CASSWGWNTGGNTEAFF	TGCGCCAGCAGCTGGGGTTGGAACACGGGTGGGAACACTGAAGCTTTCTTT	TRBJ1-1	NA	TRBV5-1	NA
CASSSTGHRGNNSPLHF	TGTGCCAGCAGCTCAACCGGACACAGGGGGAATAATTCACCCCTCCACTTT	TRBJ1-6	NA	TRBV28	TRBD1
CASSELTGRTNEKLFF	TGTGCCAGCAGTGAATTAACAGGGAGAACTAATGAAAAACTGTTTTTT	TRBJ1-4	once	TRBV6-1	NA
CASKSAWVNTEAFF	TGTGCCAGCAAATCCGCTTGGGTGAACACTGAAGCTTTCTTT	TRBJ1-1	NA	TRBV6-5	NA
CASSDSGLVSTGELFF	TGTGCCAGCAGTGACTCGGGACTAGTAAGCACCGGGGAGCTGTTTTTT	TRBJ2-2	once	TRBV9	TRBD2
CASSKSGFAGELFF	TGTGCCAGCAGCAAATCGGGGTTCGCCGGGGAGCTGTTTTTT	TRBJ2-2	NA	TRBV5-6	NA
CASSQSPGANNEQFF	TGTGCCAGCAGCCAGAGCCCAGGGGCCAACAATGAGCAGTTCTTC	TRBJ2-1	NA	TRBV5-8	NA
CASSSGGGARYEQYF	TGTGCCAGCAGTTCAGGGGGGGGCGCAAGGTACGAGCAGTACTTC	TRBJ2-7	NA	TRBV27	NA
CASILTGSGETQYF	TGTGCCAGCATCTTAACAGGGTCGGGAGAGACCCAGTACTTC	TRBJ2-5	once	TRBV7-2	NA
CASNRQGGNEQYF	TGTGCCAGCAACAGGCAGGGGGGGAACGAGCAGTACTTC	TRBJ2-7	few	TRBV6-5	NA
CASSLGRDTEAFF	TGCGCCAGCAGCTTGGGGCGGGACACTGAAGCTTTCTTT	TRBJ1-1	NA	TRBV5-1	NA
CAWSVGGLYLAKNIQYF	TGTGCCTGGAGTGTAGGTGGCCTATACCTAGCCAAAAACATTCAGTACTTC	TRBJ2-4	few	TRBV30	NA
CASSVAPTVGTDTQYF	TGTGCCAGCAGCGTAGCCCCGACGGTCGGCACAGATACGCAGTATTTT	TRBJ2-3	NA	TRBV9	NA
CASSFGDYYEQYF	TGTGCCAGCAGCTTTGGAGACTACTACGAGCAGTACTTC	TRBJ2-7	NA	TRBV7-6	NA
CASSLGWMETQYF	TGTGCCAGCAGCCTAGGCTGGATGGAGACCCAGTACTTC	TRBJ2-5	NA	TRBV11-2	NA
CASSVNRVTSGELFF	TGTGCCAGCAGTGTGAACAGGGTAACGTCCGGGGAGCTGTTTTTT	TRBJ2-2	NA	TRBV2	NA
CASSLQPQETQYF	TGTGCCAGCAGCTTGCAGCCGCAAGAGACCCAGTACTTC	TRBJ2-5	once	TRBV5-4	NA
CASSLGARGRDEKLFF	TGTGCCAGCAGCTTAGGGGCGAGGGGGCGAGATGAAAAACTGTTTTTT	TRBJ1-4	NA	TRBV13	TRBD1
CASSLGGPGQLVGYTF	TGTGCCAGCAGCTTAGGGGGGCCGGGACAGTTGGTTGGCTACACCTTC	TRBJ1-2	NA	TRBV7-9	TRBD1
CASSQRGDFYNEQFF	TGTGCCAGCAGCCAGCGGGGGGACTTCTACAATGAGCAGTTCTTC	TRBJ2-1	NA	TRBV5-4	TRBD2
CASSPSWGPYEQYF	TGTGCCAGCAGCCCTAGCTGGGGCCCCTACGAGCAGTACTTC	TRBJ2-7	NA	TRBV7-2	NA
CASSLGGPGNTEAFF	TGTGCCAGCAGCTTAGGAGGCCCAGGAAACACTGAAGCTTTCTTT	TRBJ1-1	NA	TRBV7-8	NA
CASRLSSGSARNEQFF	TGTGCCAGCAGACTGAGTAGCGGGAGTGCACGGAATGAGCAGTTCTTC	TRBJ2-1	NA	TRBV6-6	TRBD2
CAWPRGTGGHYTF	TGTGCCTGGCCGCGAGGGACAGGGGGCCACTACACCTTC	TRBJ1-2	NA	TRBV30	TRBD1
CAWTNNYEQYF	TGTGCCTGGACAAACAACTACGAGCAGTACTTC	TRBJ2-7	few	TRBV30	NA
CASSLDGGPYGYTF	TGCGCCAGCAGCTTGGATGGGGGGCCCTATGGCTACACCTTC	TRBJ1-2	NA	TRBV5-1	NA
CASSPRQRGRPYEQYF	TGTGCCAGCAGCCCCCGCCAGAGGGGGAGGCCCTACGAGCAGTACTTC	TRBJ2-7	NA	TRBV9	NA
CASSAGEITDTQYF	TGTGCCAGCAGTGCTGGGGAAATCACAGATACGCAGTATTTT	TRBJ2-3	few	TRBV2	NA
CASTRSPLANYGYTF	TGTGCCAGTACAAGGTCCCCCTTGGCTAACTATGGCTACACCTTC	TRBJ1-2	NA	TRBV19	NA
CASSVVGVGSPLHF	TGTGCCAGCAGTGTGGTAGGGGTAGGGTCACCCCTCCACTTT	TRBJ1-6	few	TRBV6-1	NA
CASSHGTGRSTEAFF	TGCGCCAGCAGCCACGGGACAGGGCGGAGTACTGAAGCTTTCTTT	TRBJ1-1	NA	TRBV5-1	TRBD1
CATTPGGANTEAFF	TGTGCCACTACACCCGGTGGGGCGAACACTGAAGCTTTCTTT	TRBJ1-1	NA	TRBV7-8	NA
CASSAFTDTQYF	TGTGCCAGCTCAGCGTTTACAGATACGCAGTATTTT	TRBJ2-3	NA	TRBV19	NA
CASSPLGRGGYTF	TGTGCCAGCAGTCCCCTCGGGCGGGGAGGCTACACCTTC	TRBJ1-2	NA	TRBV6-4	NA
CASSLERSNQPQHF	TGTGCCAGCAGCTTGGAACGGTCAAATCAGCCCCAGCATTTT	TRBJ1-5	NA	TRBV5-6	NA
CSASRDNEQFF	TGCAGTGCTAGCAGGGACAATGAGCAGTTCTTC	TRBJ2-1	NA	TRBV20-1	NA
CASSQAQGHTDTQYF	TGTGCCAGCAGCCAGGCTCAGGGACACACAGATACGCAGTATTTT	TRBJ2-3	NA	TRBV7-9	NA
CASSQDPQINYGYTF	TGTGCCAGCAGCCAAGATCCACAGATCAACTATGGCTACACCTTC	TRBJ1-2	once	TRBV4-2	NA
CASSSGTSGTYEQYF	TGTGCCAGCAGCTCAGGGACTAGCGGGACCTACGAGCAGTACTTC	TRBJ2-7	NA	TRBV5-5	TRBD2
CASSSSGRSHNEQFF	TGTGCCAGCAGCTCGAGCGGGAGGAGTCACAATGAGCAGTTCTTC	TRBJ2-1	NA	TRBV7-9	TRBD2
CASQGQGADTQYF	TGTGCCAGTCAAGGACAGGGAGCAGATACGCAGTATTTT	TRBJ2-3	NA	TRBV6-6	TRBD1
CASSLDSYTNTEAFF	TGTGCCAGCAGCTTGGACAGCTATACGAACACTGAAGCTTTCTTT	TRBJ1-1	NA	TRBV7-3	NA
CASPQRSTEQFF	TGTGCCAGCCCCCAAAGGTCAACTGAGCAGTTCTTC	TRBJ2-1	NA	TRBV2	NA
CASSLSGAYGYTF	TGTGCCAGCAGCTTATCAGGGGCCTATGGCTACACCTTC	TRBJ1-2	NA	TRBV7-9	NA
CASTEGAYYRVEQYF	TGTGCCAGCACCGAGGGCGCCTATTACAGGGTCGAGCAGTACTTC	TRBJ2-7	NA	TRBV6-6	NA
CASSLKVGSELNTGELFF	TGTGCCAGCAGCCTCAAAGTGGGGAGCGAGCTGAACACCGGGGAGCTGTTTTTT	TRBJ2-2	NA	TRBV4-2	NA
CASSSRTSGLYNEQFF	TGTGCCAGCAGCTCCAGGACTAGCGGGCTCTACAATGAGCAGTTCTTC	TRBJ2-1	NA	TRBV5-4	TRBD2